The clone carrying this TCR beta chain came up once. CDR1 SGHTA and CDR2 FQGNSA come from the germline V gene. After removal of 6 bases from V and 7 bases from J, the junction contained 6 bases not matched to a gene. This CDR3 has 14 residues. These data originate in a study of blood T cell repertoires in COVID-19. Libraries were prepared by immunoSEQ multiplex PCR; TCRdb keeps only in-frame clonotypes and omits some of them. The sample carries 280,000 or so clones, under 90% recorded once. The chain recombines TRBV7-2 with TRBJ1-6; 7 nucleotides agree with TRBD1. Sequencing was done on a sample of PBMCs or T cells enriched from blood (not recorded which). The TCR sequence derives from a woman aged 45-65 years who had been exposed to COVID-19. CDR3 sequence: CASRPQGTNSPLHF. In nucleotides, the CDR3 is TGTGCCAGCAGACCACAGGGGACCAATTCACCCCTCCACTTT.